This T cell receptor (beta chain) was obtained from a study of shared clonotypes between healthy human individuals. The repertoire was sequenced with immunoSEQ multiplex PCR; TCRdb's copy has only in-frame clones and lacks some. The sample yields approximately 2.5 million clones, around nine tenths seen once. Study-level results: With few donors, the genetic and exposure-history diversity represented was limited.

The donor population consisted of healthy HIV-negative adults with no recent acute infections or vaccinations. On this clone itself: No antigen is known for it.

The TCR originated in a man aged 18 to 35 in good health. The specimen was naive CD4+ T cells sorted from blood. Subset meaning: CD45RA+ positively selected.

The CDR3 DNA follows: TGTGCCAGTCAACAAAAGGGACTAGGTTATAATGAGCAGTTCTTC. Translated, it gives CASQQKGLGYNEQFF. This chain joins TRBV19 and TRBJ2-1, with 8 bases that match TRBD2. The germline CDR1 and CDR2 sequences are LNHDA and SQIVND (reference sequence). This CDR3 is built from 15 residues. J was trimmed by 7 bases and V by 8 bases; bases with no gene match: 13.